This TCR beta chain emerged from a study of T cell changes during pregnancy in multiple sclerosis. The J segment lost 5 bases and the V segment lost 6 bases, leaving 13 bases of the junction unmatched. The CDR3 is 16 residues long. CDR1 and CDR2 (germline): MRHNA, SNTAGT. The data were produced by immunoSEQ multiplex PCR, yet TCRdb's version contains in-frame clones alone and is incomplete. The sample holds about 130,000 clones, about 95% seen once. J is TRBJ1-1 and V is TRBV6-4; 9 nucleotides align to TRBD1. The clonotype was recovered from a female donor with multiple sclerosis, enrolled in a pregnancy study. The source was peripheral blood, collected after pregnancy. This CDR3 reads CASSASMGQGYTEAFF. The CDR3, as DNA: TGTGCCAGCAGCGCCTCGATGGGACAGGGCTATACTGAAGCTTTCTTT.